This TCR beta chain originates from a study of blood T cell repertoires in COVID-19. V trimming: 3 bases; J trimming: 4 bases; junction bases outside the gene matches: 6. The CDR3 has 15 residues. Looked up from germline, CDR1 is SGDLS and CDR2 is YYNGEE. This table comes from immunoSEQ multiplex PCR, and its TCRdb copy is limited to in-frame clones, with some not included. The sample consists of 150,000 to 200,000 clones, about 85% of them appearing once. The sequenced sample was peripheral blood. This receptor was taken from a woman aged 40 to 49 with COVID-19, enrolled during active disease. The rearrangement links TRBV9 to TRBJ2-2; 7 positions agree with TRBD1. The CDR3, as DNA: TGTGCCAGCAGCGCTGACAGGGCCCCCACCGGGGAGCTGTTTTTT. Its translation is CASSADRAPTGELFF. The full variable domain, with the rest looked up from reference TRBV9 and TRBJ2-2, is DSGVTQTPKHLITATGQRVTLRCSPRSGDLSVYWYQQSLDQGLQFLIQYYNGEERAKGNILERFSAQQFPDLHSELNLSSLELGDSALYFCASSADRAPTGELFFGEGSRLTVL.